This TCR beta chain stems from a study of Graves' ophthalmopathy and Graves' hyperthyroidism. This clonotype was recorded many times. All donors with ophthalmopathy were recorded as having moderate-to-severe activity, CAS ≥3, NOSPECS ≥4 and a duration under 3 months. Amplification from RNA transcripts yielded the TCR beta CDR3 regions. RT-PCR in the first round used HTBI primers; a second-round multiplex PCR followed. TCRdb re-called the multiplex PCR reads through MiXCR, storing one row per CDR3 protein. The table lists around 660,000 distinct CDR3 sequences, 35% to 45% of them singletons. Sequencing was carried out using peripheral blood. The clonotype comes from an adult man with Graves' ophthalmopathy.

In DNA form, the CDR3 reads TGCAGTGCTAGAGATGGGACCCAAGGGGGCTACACCTTC. Translating gives CSARDGTQGGYTF. This rearrangement joins TRBV20-1 to TRBJ1-2, with D perhaps matching TRBD1 (5 bases). V dropped 0 bases and J dropped 8 bases, with 13 bases sitting between them. Germline assignment: CDR1 DFQATT and CDR2 SNEGSKA (reference sequence). This CDR3 spans 13 amino acids.